This is a list of T cell receptor beta chains from one sample in a study of Graves' ophthalmopathy and Graves' hyperthyroidism. MiXCR, applied by TCRdb to the multiplex PCR reads, yields one record per CDR3 protein. Among approximately 500,000 distinct CDR3 sequences listed, approximately 15% were seen once. Sequencing was performed on blood. Receptors originate from a woman younger than 45 with Graves' ophthalmopathy. CDR3s include the opening cysteine and the closing phenylalanine or tryptophan. The D gene is left open where the match is weak. Size is stated for part of the rows, as once, few or many counts, or as a class when the clone is expanded.

-	few	TRBJ1-5	TRBV4-1	CASSQTRLGSNQPQHF	TGCGCCAGCAGCCAAACCCGACTCGGTAGCAATCAGCCCCAGCATTTT
-	many	TRBJ2-7	TRBV11-2	CASSPLVGAFSYEQYF	TGTGCCAGCAGCCCCCTCGTAGGGGCCTTCTCCTACGAGCAGTACTTC
-	many	TRBJ1-1	TRBV20-1	CSARDPGRANTEAFF	TGCAGTGCTAGAGATCCGGGACGGGCGAACACTGAAGCTTTCTTT
-	-	TRBJ2-2	TRBV18	CASSPRNRLSTGELFF	TGTGCCAGCTCACCAAGGAACCGCCTATCCACCGGGGAGCTGTTTTTT
-	many	TRBJ2-5	TRBV11-1	CASSFPLSGYQETQYF	TGTGCCAGCAGCTTCCCTCTTAGCGGCTACCAAGAGACCCAGTACTTC
-	few	TRBJ2-7	TRBV7-8	CASSFEFGNSYEQYF	TGTGCCAGCAGCTTCGAGTTTGGGAACTCCTACGAGCAGTACTTC
TRBD2	few	TRBJ2-7	TRBV6-1	CATGGSLTHEQYF	TGTGCCACGGGGGGTAGCCTGACCCACGAGCAGTACTTC
-	many	TRBJ1-2	TRBV28	CASRSEPYGYTF	TGTGCCAGCAGATCGGAGCCGTATGGCTACACCTTC
-	many	TRBJ2-7	TRBV27	CASSLMQIGYEQYF	TGTGCCAGCAGTTTAATGCAGATTGGGTACGAGCAGTACTTC
TRBD1	many	TRBJ2-5	TRBV24-1	CATSDPRTGGAGWETQYF	TGTGCCACCAGTGATCCTCGGACAGGGGGCGCAGGATGGGAGACCCAGTACTTC
TRBD2	many	TRBJ2-5	TRBV7-2	CASSPRVAGGTRETQYF	TGTGCCAGCAGCCCCCGGGTAGCGGGGGGGACTAGAGAGACCCAGTACTTC
-	many	TRBJ1-4	TRBV6-5	CASSYSTEKLFF	TGTGCCAGCAGTTACTCGACTGAAAAACTGTTTTTT
TRBD1	many	TRBJ2-7	TRBV6-1	CASSRQGAGEQYF	TGTGCCAGCAGCCGACAGGGGGCTGGTGAGCAGTACTTC
TRBD1	few	TRBJ1-1	TRBV6-1	CASLPLYRGRTEAFF	TGTGCCAGCCTTCCCCTTTACAGGGGCCGGACTGAAGCTTTCTTT